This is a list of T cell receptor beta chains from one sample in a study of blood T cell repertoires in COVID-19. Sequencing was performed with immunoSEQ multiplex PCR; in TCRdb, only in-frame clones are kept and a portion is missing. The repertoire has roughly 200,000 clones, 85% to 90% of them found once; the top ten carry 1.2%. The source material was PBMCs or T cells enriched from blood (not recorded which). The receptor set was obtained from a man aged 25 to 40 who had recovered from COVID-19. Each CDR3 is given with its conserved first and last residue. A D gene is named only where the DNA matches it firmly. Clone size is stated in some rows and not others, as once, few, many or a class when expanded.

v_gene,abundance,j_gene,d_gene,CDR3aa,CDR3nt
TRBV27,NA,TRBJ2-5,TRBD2,CASSSLAGGPFVGETQYF,TGTGCCAGCAGTTCCTTAGCGGGAGGGCCTTTTGTAGGGGAGACCCAGTACTTC
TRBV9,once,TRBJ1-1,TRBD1,CASSQGDGNTEAFF,TGTGCCAGCAGCCAGGGGGACGGGAACACTGAAGCTTTCTTT
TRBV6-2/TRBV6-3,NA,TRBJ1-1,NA,CASSYWGGEAFF,TGTGCCAGCAGTTACTGGGGGGGTGAAGCTTTCTTT
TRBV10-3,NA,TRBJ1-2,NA,CAISALNRENGNGYTF,TGTGCCATCAGTGCTTTAAACAGGGAAAATGGTAATGGCTACACCTTC
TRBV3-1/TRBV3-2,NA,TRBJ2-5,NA,CASGGRLQETQYF,TGTGCCAGTGGGGGCAGGCTACAAGAGACCCAGTACTTC
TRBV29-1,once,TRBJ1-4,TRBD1,CSVSGTGSEKLFF,TGCAGCGTTTCCGGGACAGGGAGTGAAAAACTGTTTTTT
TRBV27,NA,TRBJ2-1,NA,CASSLGGAGYNEQFF,TGTGCCAGCAGTTTAGGAGGGGCTGGTTACAATGAGCAGTTCTTC
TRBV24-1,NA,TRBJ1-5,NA,CATGGTNSNQPQHF,TGTGCCACCGGTGGCACAAATAGCAATCAGCCCCAGCATTTT
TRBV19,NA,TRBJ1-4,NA,CASSIRTGDEKLFF,TGTGCCAGTAGTATCCGGACCGGGGATGAAAAACTGTTTTTT
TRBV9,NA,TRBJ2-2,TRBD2,CASGDGLAGGPATGELFF,TGTGCAAGTGGAGACGGACTAGCGGGGGGGCCTGCCACCGGGGAGCTGTTTTTT
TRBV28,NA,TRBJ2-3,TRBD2,CASSFSIAGDTDTQYF,TGTGCCAGCAGTTTTAGCATAGCGGGTGACACAGATACGCAGTATTTT
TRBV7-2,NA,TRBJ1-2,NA,CASSLQGQGYGYTF,TGTGCCAGCAGCTTACAGGGTCAGGGCTATGGCTACACCTTC
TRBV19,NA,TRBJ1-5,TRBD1,CATTGTGSSQPQHF,TGTGCGACAACCGGGACAGGGTCAAGTCAGCCCCAGCATTTT
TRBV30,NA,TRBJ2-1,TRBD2,CAWSVRGLGTYNEQFF,TGTGCCTGGAGTGTCAGGGGACTAGGGACCTACAATGAGCAGTTCTTC
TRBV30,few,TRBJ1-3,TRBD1,CAWRRTGTSDTIYF,TGTGCCTGGAGGCGGACAGGTACTTCGGACACCATATATTTT
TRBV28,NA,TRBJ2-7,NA,CASSEDQAGTYEQYF,TGTGCCAGCAGCGAAGATCAAGCAGGAACCTACGAGCAGTACTTC
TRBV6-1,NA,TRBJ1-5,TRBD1,CASSDAGQVQHF,TGTGCCAGCAGTGATGCGGGACAGGTCCAGCATTTT
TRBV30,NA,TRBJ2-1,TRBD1,CAWRPSGQSLGEQFF,TGTGCCTGGAGACCGTCGGGACAGAGCCTAGGTGAGCAGTTCTTC
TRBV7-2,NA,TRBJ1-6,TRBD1,CASSLAGTGDSPLHF,TGTGCCAGCAGCTTAGCCGGGACAGGGGATTCACCCCTCCACTTT
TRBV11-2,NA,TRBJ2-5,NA,CASSRSLPLAQETQYF,TGTGCCAGCAGCCGATCCTTACCTCTAGCGCAAGAGACCCAGTACTTC
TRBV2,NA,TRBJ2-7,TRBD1,CASRRQGMSSYEQYF,TGTGCCAGCCGCCGACAGGGGATGAGCTCCTACGAGCAGTACTTC
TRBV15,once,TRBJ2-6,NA,CATSTSRDIEYSGANVLTF,TGTGCCACCAGCACCAGCCGGGACATCGAGTACTCTGGGGCCAACGTCCTGACTTTC
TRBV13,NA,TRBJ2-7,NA,CASSLGHYEQYF,TGTGCCAGCAGCTTAGGACACTACGAGCAGTACTTC
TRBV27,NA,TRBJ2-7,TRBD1,CASSDGTGLPYEQYF,TGTGCCAGCAGTGACGGGACAGGCCTCCCCTACGAGCAGTACTTC